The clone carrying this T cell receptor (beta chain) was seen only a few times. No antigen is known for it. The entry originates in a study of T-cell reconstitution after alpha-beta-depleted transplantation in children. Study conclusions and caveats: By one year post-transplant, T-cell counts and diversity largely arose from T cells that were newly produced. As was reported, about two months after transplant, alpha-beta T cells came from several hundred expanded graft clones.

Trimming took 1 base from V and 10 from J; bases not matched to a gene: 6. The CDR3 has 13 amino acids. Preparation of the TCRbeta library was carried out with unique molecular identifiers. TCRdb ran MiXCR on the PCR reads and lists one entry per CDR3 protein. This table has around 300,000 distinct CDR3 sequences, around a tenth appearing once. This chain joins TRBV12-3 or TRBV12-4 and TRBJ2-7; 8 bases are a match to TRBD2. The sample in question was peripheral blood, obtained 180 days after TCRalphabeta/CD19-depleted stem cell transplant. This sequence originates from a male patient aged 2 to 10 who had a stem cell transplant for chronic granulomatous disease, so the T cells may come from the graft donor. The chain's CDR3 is CASSLVKAGEQYF. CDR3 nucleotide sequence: TGTGCCAGCAGTTTAGTAAAAGCGGGGGAACAGTACTTC.